The 27 T cell receptor beta chains in this list originate from one sample, sequenced in a study of blood T cell repertoires in COVID-19. The method was immunoSEQ multiplex PCR; TCRdb's version includes in-frame clones alone and lacks a portion of them. Here the sample spans 150,000 to 200,000 clones, roughly 87% being singletons. The source material was peripheral blood. The origin of the receptors is a woman aged 65 to 85 with COVID-19, enrolled during active disease.

The chain carries TRBV10-3 and TRBJ2-5, with 8 bases aligning to TRBD1. The ends lost 11 bases at V and 7 bases at J; junction bases unmatched: 9. Germline V gene lookup returns CDR1 ENHRY and CDR2 SYGVKD. CDR3 length: 12 residues. The CDR3 DNA follows: TGTGCCGCCGGACAGGGCCTGGGGACCCAGTACTTC. This codes for CAAGQGLGTQYF.

V is TRBV10-3 and J is TRBJ2-7; 14 nucleotides align to TRBD2. There are 13 residues in the CDR3. The ends lost 7 bases at V and 6 bases at J; junction bases unmatched: 2. Germline V gene data show CDR1 as ENHRY and CDR2 as SYGVKD. The CDR3 coding sequence is TGTGCCATCACAGGGACTAGCGGGGGCGAGCAGTACTTC. This sequence encodes CAITGTSGGEQYF.

The chain employs TRBV5-6 and TRBJ1-6, with no clear D. The V gene's germline CDR1 is SGHDT and CDR2 YYEEEE. V was shortened by 4 bases and J by 3 bases, with 14 bases between the two germline ends. CDR3 length: 16 amino acids. The CDR3 coding sequence is TGTGCCAGCAGCGAAGCTGGTCGCGTCTATAATTCACCCCTCCACTTT. As protein: CASSEAGRVYNSPLHF.

The chain recombines TRBV4-1 with TRBJ1-6; D possibly corresponds to TRBD1 (5 bases). This CDR3 has 16 residues. V shed 1 base and J shed 8 bases, with 15 bases lying between them. Germline loops: CDR1 MGHRA, CDR2 YSYEKL. This CDR3 is CASSQGRERGDSPLHF. CDR3 DNA: TGCGCCAGCAGCCAAGGGCGGGAACGAGGGGATTCACCCCTCCACTTT.

V is TRBV3-1 (or the pseudogene TRBV3-2) and J is TRBJ2-5, with D possibly TRBD1 on 5 matching bases. V shed 4 bases and J shed 3 bases, with 15 bases lying between them. This CDR3 is built from 15 residues. From germline, CDR1 is LGHDT and CDR2 YNNKEL (reference sequence). The CDR3, as DNA: TGTGCCAGCAGCCCCTGGTCAGGGTCTAAAGAGACCCAGTACTTC. Encoded protein: CASSPWSGSKETQYF.

The CDR3 nucleotides are TGTGCCACCAGTCCTGCGGCCGGGGAGCTGTTTTTT. Translation: CATSPAAGELFF. V and J are TRBV24-1 and TRBJ2-2; D is unclear. The V end was cut by 6 bases, the J end by 6 bases, with 7 bases between. Germline V gene sequence: CDR1 KGHDR, CDR2 SFDVKD. This CDR3 contains 12 residues.

J is TRBJ2-2 and V is TRBV7-3; TRBD2 matches 10 bases. The length of the CDR3 is 15 residues. CDR1 and CDR2 (germline): SGHTA, FQGTGA. Unmatched junction bases numbered 6, after V lost 4 bases and J lost 7 bases. CDR3 sequence: CASSSKGTSVGELFF. The CDR3 DNA sequence: TGTGCCAGCAGCTCTAAGGGGACTAGCGTCGGGGAGCTGTTTTTT.

The V call is TRBV7-9, the J call TRBJ2-3, with TRBD2 matching over 11 bases. After removal of 5 bases from V and 5 bases from J, the junction contained 3 bases not matched to a gene. Germline assignment: CDR1 SEHNR and CDR2 FQNEAQ (reference sequence). This CDR3 has 14 amino acids. The CDR3 reads CASSRGLAVDTQYF. The CDR3, as DNA: TGTGCCAGCAGCAGGGGACTAGCGGTAGATACGCAGTATTTT.

The chain recombines TRBV16 with TRBJ2-3, with TRBD1 matching 8 bases. CDR3 length equals 14 residues. Germline CDR1 reads KGHSY; CDR2 reads FQNENV. V shed 3 bases and J 3 bases; nucleotides not matched to a gene: 2. CDR3 DNA sequence: TGTGCCAGCAGCCACCGACAGGGGACAGATACGCAGTATTTT. It specifies CASSHRQGTDTQYF.

The J gene is TRBJ1-3, the V gene TRBV3-1 (or the pseudogene TRBV3-2); D might be TRBD1 (5 bases). This CDR3 has 14 residues. The V and J ends lost 0 bases and 2 bases respectively, with 5 bases between them. Germline V gene data show CDR1 as LGHDT and CDR2 as YNNKEL (reference sequence). Here the CDR3 reads CASSQEGAGNTIYF. The CDR3 coding sequence is TGTGCCAGCAGCCAAGAAGGGGCTGGAAACACCATATATTTT.

This chain links TRBV5-4 with TRBJ2-5; 10 bases map to TRBD2. The CDR3 totals 15 residues. The junction had 8 bases not matched to a gene; V was cut back by 3 bases and J by 6 bases. Germline CDR1 SGHNT, CDR2 YYREEE (reference sequence). Written as DNA, the CDR3 is TGTGCCAGCAGCTCCCAGCGGGAGGGCCGGAAGACCCAGTACTTC. This sequence encodes CASSSQREGRKTQYF.

V gene TRBV24-1 combines with J gene TRBJ2-1; possibly TRBD1 for D (6 bases). The length of the CDR3 is 13 residues. From germline, CDR1 is KGHDR and CDR2 SFDVKD. Trimming took off 8 bases at V and 4 bases at J, with 11 bases between the two ends. CDR3 region: CATNRDGYNEQFF. The CDR3 DNA follows: TGTGCCACCAACAGGGACGGGTACAATGAGCAGTTCTTC.

The chain joins TRBV7-2 to TRBJ1-2; D not resolved. Germline V gives CDR1 SGHTA, CDR2 FQGNSA. The CDR3 loop spans 13 amino acids. V dropped 3 bases and J dropped 5 bases, with 10 bases sitting between them. The DNA for the CDR3 is TGTGCCAGCAGCTTGCGGGGAGATTATGGCTACACCTTC. Translation: CASSLRGDYGYTF.

This chain joins TRBV19 and TRBJ1-1, with D unclear. The length of the CDR3 is 14 residues. Germline V CDR1 and CDR2: LNHDA, SQIVND (reference sequence). Trimming stripped 6 bases from V and 4 bases from J, with 15 bases between. DNA of the CDR3: TGTGCCAGTAGCCGTGATCTGGCGGGCACTGAAGCTTTCTTT. This codes for CASSRDLAGTEAFF.

The genes are TRBV3-1 (or the pseudogene TRBV3-2) and TRBJ2-2, with D possibly TRBD1 on 6 matching bases. The germline V gene has CDR1 LGHDT and CDR2 YNNKEL (reference sequence). This CDR3 is built from 15 residues. V was cut by 3 bases and J by 2 bases, with 10 bases left in between. The CDR3 DNA reads TGTGCCAGCAGCCAGATCAGGGGAAACACCGGGGAGCTGTTTTTT. This translates into CASSQIRGNTGELFF.

This clone showed up just once. This rearrangement joins TRBV5-4 to TRBJ2-7; TRBD2 matches 9 bases. The germline V gene has CDR1 SGHNT and CDR2 YYREEE (reference sequence). The junction had 4 bases not matched to a gene; V was cut back by 3 bases and J by 0 bases. There are 15 residues in the CDR3. This CDR3 is CASSSTSGFSYEQYF. DNA of the CDR3: TGTGCCAGCAGCTCAACTAGCGGGTTCTCCTACGAGCAGTACTTC. The full variable domain, completed using reference TRBV5-4 and TRBJ2-7, is ETGVTQSPTHLIKTRGQQVTLRCSSQSGHNTVSWYQQALGQGPQFIFQYYREEENGRGNFPPRFSGLQFPNYSSELNVNALELDDSALYLCASSSTSGFSYEQYFGPGTRLTVT.

This rearrangement joins TRBV30 to TRBJ2-7; tentatively, D is TRBD1 (6 bases). Germline CDR1 and CDR2: GTSNPN and SVGIG (reference sequence). Trimming cost V 4 bases and J 4 bases, with 14 bases left between them. The CDR3 consists of 13 residues. CDR3 region: CAWNPGVVYEQYF. In DNA form, the CDR3 reads TGTGCCTGGAACCCAGGGGTCGTTTACGAGCAGTACTTC.

This clone was counted once. The chain joins TRBV4-1 to TRBJ1-5, with TRBD1 as a possible D gene (6 bases). This CDR3 has 13 amino acids. Trimming removed 4 bases at V and 6 bases at J, with 10 bases between. CDR1 and CDR2 (germline): MGHRA, YSYEKL. CDR3 protein: CASSLDRTQPQHF. CDR3 nucleotide sequence: TGCGCCAGCAGCCTTGACAGGACTCAGCCCCAGCATTTT.

This chain connects TRBV7-6 to TRBJ2-6; D unresolved. This CDR3 has 16 residues. Germline V gene data show CDR1 as SGHVS and CDR2 as FNYEAQ. Deletions cut 3 bases from V and 0 bases from J, with 9 bases between. The CDR3 loop reads CASSFGQSSGANVLTF. The CDR3 coding sequence is TGTGCCAGCAGCTTTGGGCAAAGCTCTGGGGCCAACGTCCTGACTTTC. The full variable domain, rest sourced from reference TRBV7-6 and TRBJ2-6, is GAGVSQSPRYKVTKRGQDVALRCDPISGHVSLYWYRQALGQGPEFLTYFNYEAQQDKSGLPNDRFSAERPEGSISTLTIQRTEQRDSAMYRCASSFGQSSGANVLTFGAGSRLTVL.

The V and J genes are TRBV18 and TRBJ2-5, with D perhaps TRBD1 (5 bases). V dropped 2 bases and J dropped 4 bases, with 17 bases sitting between them. CDR1 and CDR2 from the germline V gene are KGHSH and LQKENI. The CDR3 has 16 amino acids. The CDR3 DNA reads TGTGCCAGCTCACCAGAAAGTGGGTGGGGCGGAGAGACCCAGTACTTC. It specifies CASSPESGWGGETQYF.

The rearrangement uses TRBV7-2 and TRBJ1-3; the match to TRBD1 covers 8 bases. Losses at the gene ends were 5 bases for V and 8 bases for J; bases not matched to a gene: 8. The CDR3 totals 14 residues. The V gene's germline CDR1 is SGHTA and CDR2 FQGNSA. CDR3 protein: CASSPRTGHYTIYF. CDR3 DNA: TGTGCCAGCAGCCCGAGGACAGGGCACTACACCATATATTTT.

This sequence joins TRBV30 and TRBJ2-1, with 11 positions matching TRBD2. Per the germline V gene, CDR1 is GTSNPN and CDR2 is SVGIG (reference sequence). CDR3 length equals 16 residues. J gave up 3 bases and V 0 bases, and 4 bases lay outside the gene matches. This CDR3 reads CAWSVGGTSGYNEQFF. The CDR3 region has the DNA TGTGCCTGGAGTGTAGGGGGGACTAGCGGCTACAATGAGCAGTTCTTC.

The V and J genes are TRBV5-1 and TRBJ1-5; TRBD1 might be the D (5 bases). V shed 0 bases and J shed 4 bases, with 11 bases lying between them. The CDR3 is 15 residues long. CDR1 SGHRS and CDR2 YFSETQ come from the germline V gene. The CDR3 region is CASSLEAGKNQPQHF. In nucleotides, the CDR3 is TGCGCCAGCAGCTTGGAGGCAGGGAAAAATCAGCCCCAGCATTTT.

V gene TRBV6-2 or TRBV6-3 combines with J gene TRBJ2-7; 11 bases agree with TRBD2. CDR1 and CDR2 (germline): MNHEY, SVGEGT. CDR3 size: 15 residues. V dropped 5 bases and J dropped 5; count of bases not matched to a gene: 8. Here the CDR3 reads CASSQPGLAVHEQYF. In DNA, the CDR3 is TGTGCCAGCAGTCAGCCGGGACTAGCGGTCCACGAGCAGTACTTC.

The rearrangement joins TRBV11-2 to TRBJ2-1; TRBD2 agrees at 12 bases. This CDR3 region has 14 residues. Trimming at V came to 5 bases and at J to 7 bases, leaving 3 bases not matched to a gene. From germline, CDR1 is SGHAT and CDR2 FQNNGV. In DNA form, the CDR3 reads TGTGCCAGCAGCCTAGCGGGAGGGGTAAATGAGCAGTTCTTC. It specifies CASSLAGGVNEQFF.

This clone has only a few counts. The chain links TRBV6-5 to TRBJ2-5, with TRBD1 matching over 7 bases. The CDR3 runs 14 residues. The germline V gene encodes CDR1 MNHEY and CDR2 SVGAGI. V lost 6 bases to trimming and J lost 0 bases; unmatched junction nucleotides: 4. The CDR3 DNA reads TGTGCCAGCAGAACGGGACAGCACCAAGAGACCCAGTACTTC. This sequence encodes CASRTGQHQETQYF.

This chain links TRBV5-4 with TRBJ1-5; the D is unclear. Trimming took 0 bases from V and 0 from J, leaving 7 bases between them. The V gene's germline CDR1 is SGHNT and CDR2 YYREEE (reference sequence). The CDR3 is made up of 15 amino acids. The CDR3 region has the DNA TGTGCCAGCAGCTTGGGAGGGTTTAGCAATCAGCCCCAGCATTTT. It specifies CASSLGGFSNQPQHF.